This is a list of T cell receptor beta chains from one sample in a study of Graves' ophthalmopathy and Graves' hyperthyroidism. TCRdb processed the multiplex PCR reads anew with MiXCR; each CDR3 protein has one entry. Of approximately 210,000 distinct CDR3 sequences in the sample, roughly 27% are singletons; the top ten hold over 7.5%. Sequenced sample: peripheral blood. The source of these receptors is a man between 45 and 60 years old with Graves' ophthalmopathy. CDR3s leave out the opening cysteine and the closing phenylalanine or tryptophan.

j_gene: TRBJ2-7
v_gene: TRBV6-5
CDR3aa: ASRSRSGKGYEQY

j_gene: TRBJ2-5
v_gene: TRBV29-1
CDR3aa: SVEGGTRVETQY

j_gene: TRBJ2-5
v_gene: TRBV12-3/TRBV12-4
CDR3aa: ASSLGGVAGGYQETQY

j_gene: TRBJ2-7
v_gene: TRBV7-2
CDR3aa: ASSIPQGYEQY

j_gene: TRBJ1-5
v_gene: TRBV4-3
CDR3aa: ASSQGEEQPQH

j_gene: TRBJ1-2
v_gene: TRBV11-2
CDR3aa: ASSLEGPAPNYGYT

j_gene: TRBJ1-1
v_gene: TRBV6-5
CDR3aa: ASSLGGPMNTEAF

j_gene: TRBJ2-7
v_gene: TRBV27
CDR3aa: ASRGLRDEQY

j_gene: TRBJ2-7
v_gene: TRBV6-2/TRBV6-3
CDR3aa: ASSYLGRACEQY

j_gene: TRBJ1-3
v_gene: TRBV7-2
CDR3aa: ASSLLQGDTIY

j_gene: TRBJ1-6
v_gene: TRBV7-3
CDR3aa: ASSLIPAGAPLH

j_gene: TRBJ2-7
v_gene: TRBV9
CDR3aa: ASSSTGQGGNEQY

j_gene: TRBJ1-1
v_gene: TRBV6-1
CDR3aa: ASSERGTEAF

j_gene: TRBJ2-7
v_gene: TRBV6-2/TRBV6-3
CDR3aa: ASSFGNEQY

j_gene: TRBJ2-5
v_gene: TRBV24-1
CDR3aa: ATSGGLDTQGWTQY

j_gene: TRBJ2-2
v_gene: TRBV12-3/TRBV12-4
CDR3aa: ASSSWGQGAGELF

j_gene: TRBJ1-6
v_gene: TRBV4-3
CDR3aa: ASSQDTVNNSPLH

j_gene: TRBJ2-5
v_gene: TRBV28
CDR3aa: ASGWPAGETQY

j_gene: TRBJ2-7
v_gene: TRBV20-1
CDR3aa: SAREPAGTYEQY

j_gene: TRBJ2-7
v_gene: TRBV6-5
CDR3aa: ASSYRPSLYEQY

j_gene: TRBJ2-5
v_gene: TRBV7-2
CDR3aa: ASSNRGAETQY

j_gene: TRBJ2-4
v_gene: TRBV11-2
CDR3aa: ASSADSINIQY

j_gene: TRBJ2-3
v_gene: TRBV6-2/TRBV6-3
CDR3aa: ASSYTLLAASTDTQY

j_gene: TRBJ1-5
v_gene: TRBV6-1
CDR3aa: ASRSIQPQH

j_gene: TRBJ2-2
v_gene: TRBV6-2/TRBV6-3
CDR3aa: ASSYLLAGTGELF

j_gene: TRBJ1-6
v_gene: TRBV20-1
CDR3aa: SASLGGDSPLH

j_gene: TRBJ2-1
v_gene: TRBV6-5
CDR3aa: ASSYGEGINNEQF

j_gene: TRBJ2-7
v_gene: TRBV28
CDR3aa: ASTGTPYEQY

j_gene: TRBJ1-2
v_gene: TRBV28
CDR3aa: ATTAANYGYT

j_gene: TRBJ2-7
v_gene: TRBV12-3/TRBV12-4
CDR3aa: ASSKDSDYEQY

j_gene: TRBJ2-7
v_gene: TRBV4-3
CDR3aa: ASSPSWISSYEQY

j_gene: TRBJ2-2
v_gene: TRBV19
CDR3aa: ASSYGRGELF

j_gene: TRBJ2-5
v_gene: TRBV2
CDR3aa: ASNDNQETQY

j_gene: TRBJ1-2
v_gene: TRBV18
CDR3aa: ASSPDSSNYGYT

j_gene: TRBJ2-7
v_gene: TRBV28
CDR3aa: ASSFRLAASYEQY

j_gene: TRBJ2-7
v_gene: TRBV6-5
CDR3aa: ASSSDLPHTKC

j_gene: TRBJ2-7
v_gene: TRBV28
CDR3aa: ASGTGTASSYEQY

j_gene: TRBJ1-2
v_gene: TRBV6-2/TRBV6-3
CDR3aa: ASSRTGARNGYT

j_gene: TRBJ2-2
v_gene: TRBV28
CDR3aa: ASSPREYTGELF

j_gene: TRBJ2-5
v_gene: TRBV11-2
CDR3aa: ASSLGVGMLVGTQY

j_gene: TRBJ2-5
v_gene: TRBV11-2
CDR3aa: ASSFGGAKQETQY

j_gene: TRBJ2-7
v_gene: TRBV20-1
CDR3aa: SASVLQGLARETYEQY

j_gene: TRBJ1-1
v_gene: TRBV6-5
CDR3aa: ASTLLDRRNTEAF

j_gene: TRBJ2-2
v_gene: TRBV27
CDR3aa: ASSWLVGAGELF

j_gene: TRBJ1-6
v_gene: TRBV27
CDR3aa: ASRGSAYNSPLH

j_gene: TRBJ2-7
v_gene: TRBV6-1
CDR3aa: ASSPRKAGGSYEQY

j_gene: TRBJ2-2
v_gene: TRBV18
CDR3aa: ASSPTENANTGELF